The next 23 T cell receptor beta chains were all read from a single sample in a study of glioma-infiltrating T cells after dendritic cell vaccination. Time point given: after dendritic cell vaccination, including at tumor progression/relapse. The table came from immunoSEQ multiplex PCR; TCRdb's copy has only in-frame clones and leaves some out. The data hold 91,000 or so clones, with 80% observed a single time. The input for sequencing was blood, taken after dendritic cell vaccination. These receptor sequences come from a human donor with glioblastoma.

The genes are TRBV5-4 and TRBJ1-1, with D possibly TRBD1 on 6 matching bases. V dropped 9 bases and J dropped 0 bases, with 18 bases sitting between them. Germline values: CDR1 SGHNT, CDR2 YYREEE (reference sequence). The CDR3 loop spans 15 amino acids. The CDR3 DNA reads TGTGCCACCCAGACAGGATTTTATATGAACACTGAAGCTTTCTTT. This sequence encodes CATQTGFYMNTEAFF.

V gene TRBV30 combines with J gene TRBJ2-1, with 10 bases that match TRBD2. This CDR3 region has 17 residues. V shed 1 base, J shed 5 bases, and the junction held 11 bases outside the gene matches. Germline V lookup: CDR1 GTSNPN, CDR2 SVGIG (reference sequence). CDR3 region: CAWSGSPLAGVHNEQFF. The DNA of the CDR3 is TGTGCCTGGAGTGGGAGCCCTCTAGCGGGAGTCCACAATGAGCAGTTCTTC.

The CDR3 here is CASTLPGSNEQYF. CDR3 DNA: TGTGCCAGCACCCTACCGGGGAGCAACGAGCAGTACTTC. The chain couples TRBV6-5 to TRBJ2-7; D is possibly TRBD2 (5 bases). This CDR3 is built from 13 residues. Trimming pared 7 bases from V and 5 bases from J, leaving 15 bases between. In germline, CDR1 is MNHEY, CDR2 SVGAGI.

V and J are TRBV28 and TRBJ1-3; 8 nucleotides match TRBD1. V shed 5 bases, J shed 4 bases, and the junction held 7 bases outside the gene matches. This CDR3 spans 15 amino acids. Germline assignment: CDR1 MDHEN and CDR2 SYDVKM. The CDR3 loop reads CASSPATGVGNTIYF. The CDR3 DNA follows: TGTGCCAGCAGTCCGGCGACAGGGGTCGGAAACACCATATATTTT.

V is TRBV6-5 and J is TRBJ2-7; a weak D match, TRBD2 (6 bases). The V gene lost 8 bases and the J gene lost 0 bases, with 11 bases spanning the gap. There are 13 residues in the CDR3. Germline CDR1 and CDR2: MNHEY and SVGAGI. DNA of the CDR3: TGTGCCAGCGGTGGGACTTTCTCCTACGAGCAGTACTTC. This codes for CASGGTFSYEQYF.

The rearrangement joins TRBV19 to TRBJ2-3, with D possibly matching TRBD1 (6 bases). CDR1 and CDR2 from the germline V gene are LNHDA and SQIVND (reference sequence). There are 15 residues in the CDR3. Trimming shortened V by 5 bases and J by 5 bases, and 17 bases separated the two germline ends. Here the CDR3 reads CASSQRPGVKDTQYF. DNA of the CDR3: TGTGCCAGTAGTCAAAGGCCAGGGGTGAAAGATACGCAGTATTTT.

The CDR3 DNA is TGCGCCAGCAGTGAGTCGTTTGGCAGATCCTACGAGCAGTACTTC. Translating it yields CASSESFGRSYEQYF. The chain recombines TRBV10-1 with TRBJ2-7; no firm D call. Germline CDR1 and CDR2: WNHNN and SYGVQD (reference sequence). Trimming removed 0 bases from V and 1 base from J, with 10 bases in between. This CDR3 spans 15 amino acids.

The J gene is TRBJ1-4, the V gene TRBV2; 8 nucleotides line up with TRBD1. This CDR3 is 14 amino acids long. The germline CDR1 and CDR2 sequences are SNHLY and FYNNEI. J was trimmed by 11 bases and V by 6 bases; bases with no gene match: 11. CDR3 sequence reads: CASRWTGSAGKLFF. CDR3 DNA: TGTGCCAGCAGGTGGACAGGGAGCGCCGGGAAACTGTTTTTT.

The CDR3 DNA reads as TGTGCCAGCAGTGGGGCGGGGCTCCCCTACGAGCAGTACTTC. This gives the protein CASSGAGLPYEQYF. The rearrangement joins TRBV25-1 to TRBJ2-7, with a tentative D call TRBD2 (6 bases). The CDR3 spans 14 residues. With 4 bases removed from V and 2 bases from J, the gap between germline ends came to 12 bases. The germline gives CDR1 MGHDK, CDR2 SYGVNS.

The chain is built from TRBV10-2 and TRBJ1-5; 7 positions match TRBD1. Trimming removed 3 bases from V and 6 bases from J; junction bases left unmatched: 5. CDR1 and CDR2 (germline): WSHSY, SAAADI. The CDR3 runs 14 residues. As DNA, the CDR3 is TGCGCCAGCAGTGAAAGCAGGGGGGTTCAGCCCCAGCATTTT. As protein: CASSESRGVQPQHF.

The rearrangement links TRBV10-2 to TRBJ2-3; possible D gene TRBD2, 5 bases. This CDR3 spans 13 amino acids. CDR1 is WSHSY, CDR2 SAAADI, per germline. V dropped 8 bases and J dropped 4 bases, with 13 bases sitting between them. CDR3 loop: CASVERVADTQYF. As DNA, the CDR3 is TGCGCCAGCGTCGAGAGGGTGGCAGATACGCAGTATTTT.

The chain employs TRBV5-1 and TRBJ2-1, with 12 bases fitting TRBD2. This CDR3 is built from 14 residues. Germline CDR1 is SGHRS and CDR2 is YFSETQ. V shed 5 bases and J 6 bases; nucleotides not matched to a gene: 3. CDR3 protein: CASRTSGSLNEQFF. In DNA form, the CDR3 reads TGCGCCAGCAGGACTAGCGGGAGTCTCAATGAGCAGTTCTTC.

CDR3 sequence (DNA): TGCGCCAGCAGTCTGCTAGCGGGAGATTGCAATGAGCAGTTCTTC. Translation gives CASSLLAGDCNEQFF. The chain joins TRBV23-1 to TRBJ2-1; 10 bases agree with TRBD2. TRBV23-1 is recorded as an ORF, its role being uncertain. J gave up 6 bases and V 4 bases, and 6 bases lay outside the gene matches. The CDR3 is 15 residues long.

DNA for the CDR3: TGTGCCAGTAGTATTTTGGGGCAGGGGGTGGCTGAAGCTTTCTTT. Translation: CASSILGQGVAEAFF. The rearrangement links TRBV19 to TRBJ1-1, with 7 bases matching TRBD1. Per the germline V gene, CDR1 is LNHDA and CDR2 is SQIVND (reference sequence). This CDR3 region has 15 residues. The trim removed 3 bases at V and 6 bases at J, leaving 10 bases unmatched.

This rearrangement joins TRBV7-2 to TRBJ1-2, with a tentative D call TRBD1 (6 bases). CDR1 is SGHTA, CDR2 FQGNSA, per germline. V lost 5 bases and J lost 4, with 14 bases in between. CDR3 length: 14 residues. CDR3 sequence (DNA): TGTGCCAGCAGCCCAGGACAGATCCCCTATGGCTACACCTTC. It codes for CASSPGQIPYGYTF. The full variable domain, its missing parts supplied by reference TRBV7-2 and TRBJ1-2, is GAGVSQSPSNKVTEKGKDVELRCDPISGHTALYWYRQSLGQGLEFLIYFQGNSAPDKSGLPSDRFSAERTGGSVSTLTIQRTQQEDSAVYLCASSPGQIPYGYTFGSGTRLTVV.

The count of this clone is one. CDR3 in amino acids: CASSWGQGKETQYF. In DNA, the CDR3 is TGCGCCAGCAGCTGGGGCCAGGGAAAGGAGACCCAGTACTTC. This chain uses TRBV5-1 with TRBJ2-5, with a possible D match to TRBD1 (5 bases). The V end lost 3 bases, the J end lost 5 bases, and 14 bases lay between the germline ends. This CDR3 region has 14 residues. Germline assignment: CDR1 SGHRS and CDR2 YFSETQ.

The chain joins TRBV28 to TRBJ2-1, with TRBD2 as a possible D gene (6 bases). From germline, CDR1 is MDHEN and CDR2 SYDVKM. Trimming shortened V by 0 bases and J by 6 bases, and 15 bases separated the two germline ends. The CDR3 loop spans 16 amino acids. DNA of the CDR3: TGTGCCAGCAGTTTATGGGCAGGGATGGGAGGCAATGAGCAGTTCTTC. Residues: CASSLWAGMGGNEQFF.

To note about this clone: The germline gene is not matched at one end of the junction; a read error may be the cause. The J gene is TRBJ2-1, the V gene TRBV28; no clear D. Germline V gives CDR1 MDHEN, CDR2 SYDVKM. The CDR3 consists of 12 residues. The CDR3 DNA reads TGTGCCAGCAGTTCCTCGCACAATAAGCAGTTCTTC. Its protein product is CASSSSHNKQFF.

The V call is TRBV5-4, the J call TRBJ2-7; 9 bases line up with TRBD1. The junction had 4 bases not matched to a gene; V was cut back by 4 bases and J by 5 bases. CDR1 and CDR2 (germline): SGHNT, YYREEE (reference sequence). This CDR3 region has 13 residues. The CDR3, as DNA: TGTGCCAGCAGCCCGGACAGGGGTGACGAGCAGTACTTC. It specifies CASSPDRGDEQYF.

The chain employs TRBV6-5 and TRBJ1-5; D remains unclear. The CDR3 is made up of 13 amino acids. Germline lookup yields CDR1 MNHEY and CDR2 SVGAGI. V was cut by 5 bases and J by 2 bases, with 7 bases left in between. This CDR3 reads CASSAQGNQPQHF. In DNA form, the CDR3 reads TGTGCCAGCAGTGCTCAGGGCAATCAGCCCCAGCATTTT.

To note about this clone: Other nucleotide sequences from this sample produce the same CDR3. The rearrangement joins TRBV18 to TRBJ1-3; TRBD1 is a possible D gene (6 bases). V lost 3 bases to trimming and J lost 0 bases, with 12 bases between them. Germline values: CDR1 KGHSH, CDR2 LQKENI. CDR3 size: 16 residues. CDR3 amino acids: CASSPRGQSSGNTIYF. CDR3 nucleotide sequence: TGTGCCAGCTCACCGCGAGGACAGAGCTCTGGAAACACCATATATTTT.

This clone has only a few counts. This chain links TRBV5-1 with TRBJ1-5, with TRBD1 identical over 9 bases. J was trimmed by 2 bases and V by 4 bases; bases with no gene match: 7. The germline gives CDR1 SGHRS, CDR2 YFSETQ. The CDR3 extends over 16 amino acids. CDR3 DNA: TGCGCCAGCAGCGAAGGACAGGGGATTGGCAATCAGCCCCAGCATTTT. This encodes CASSEGQGIGNQPQHF.

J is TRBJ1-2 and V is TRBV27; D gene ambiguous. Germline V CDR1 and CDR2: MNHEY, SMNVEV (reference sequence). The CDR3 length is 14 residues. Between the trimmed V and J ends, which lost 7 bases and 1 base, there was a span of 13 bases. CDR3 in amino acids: CASTSVRGNYGYTF. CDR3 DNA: TGTGCCAGCACCAGCGTTCGGGGTAACTATGGCTACACCTTC.